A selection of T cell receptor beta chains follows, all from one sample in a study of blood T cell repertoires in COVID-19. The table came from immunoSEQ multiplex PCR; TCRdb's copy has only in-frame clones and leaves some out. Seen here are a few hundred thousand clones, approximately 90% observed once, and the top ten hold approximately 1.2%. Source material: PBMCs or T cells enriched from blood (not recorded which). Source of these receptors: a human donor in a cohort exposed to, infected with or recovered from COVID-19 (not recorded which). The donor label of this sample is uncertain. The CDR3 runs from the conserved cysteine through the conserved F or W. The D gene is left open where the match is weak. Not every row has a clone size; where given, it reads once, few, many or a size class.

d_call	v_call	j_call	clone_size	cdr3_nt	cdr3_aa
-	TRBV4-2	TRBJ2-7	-	TGTGCCAGCAGCCAAGACTCGGGGGAACCTACCTACGAGCAGTACTTC	CASSQDSGEPTYEQYF
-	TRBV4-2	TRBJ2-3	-	TGTGCCAGCAGCCAAGAGGACTGGAGCACAGATACGCAGTATTTT	CASSQEDWSTDTQYF
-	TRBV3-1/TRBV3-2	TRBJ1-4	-	TGTGCCCACCCCAAGGAACCCCGGGGTGAAAAACTGTTTTTT	CAHPKEPRGEKLFF
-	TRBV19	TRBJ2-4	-	TGTGCCAGTAGTAACAGACAGCGGGTGGCCAAAAACATTCAGTACTTC	CASSNRQRVAKNIQYF
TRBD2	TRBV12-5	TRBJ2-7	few	TGTGCTAGTGGTTTGGGACTAGCAATGGACCGCTACGAGCAGTACTTC	CASGLGLAMDRYEQYF
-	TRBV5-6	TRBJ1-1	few	TGTGCCAGCAGCTCCCCTGCAGGATCGGCTGAAGCTTTCTTT	CASSSPAGSAEAFF
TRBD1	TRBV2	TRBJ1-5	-	TGTGCCAGCAGACAAACAGGGGTTAGCAATCAGCCCCAGCATTTT	CASRQTGVSNQPQHF
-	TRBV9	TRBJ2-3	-	TGTGCCAGCAGCGTAATTGAGGGTGATACGCAGTATTTT	CASSVIEGDTQYF
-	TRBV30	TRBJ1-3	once	TGTGCCTGGAGTGTACGAGGGTCTTACTCTGGAAACACCATATATTTT	CAWSVRGSYSGNTIYF
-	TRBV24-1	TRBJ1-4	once	TGTGCCACCAGTGCCGTTGGACAGCGGAAACTGTTTTTT	CATSAVGQRKLFF
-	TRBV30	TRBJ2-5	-	TGTGCCTGTTCCTTCCGGGTGGCGGGGCCTCAAGAGACCCAGTACTTC	CACSFRVAGPQETQYF
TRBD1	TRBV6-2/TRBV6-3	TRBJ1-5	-	TGTGCCAGCAGTACGGGGACAGGGGCAGGGCAGCCCCAGCATTTT	CASSTGTGAGQPQHF
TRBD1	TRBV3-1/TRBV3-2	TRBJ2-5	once	TGTGCCAGCAGCCTTCGGACAGGGCGAGAGACCCAGTACTTC	CASSLRTGRETQYF
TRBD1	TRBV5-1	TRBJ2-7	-	TGCGCCAGCAGGATCGGGACAGGGGAGTACTACGAGCAGTACTTC	CASRIGTGEYYEQYF
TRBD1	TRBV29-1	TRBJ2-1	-	TGCAGCGTGATCGGACAGGGGAGGATCAATGAGCAGTTCTTC	CSVIGQGRINEQFF
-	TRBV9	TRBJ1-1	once	TGTGCCAGCAGCGCCACAGGGAATTATCACACTGAAGCTTTCTTT	CASSATGNYHTEAFF
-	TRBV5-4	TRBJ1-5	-	TGTGCCAGCAGCAGCAGGGGTCAGCCCCAGCATTTT	CASSSRGQPQHF
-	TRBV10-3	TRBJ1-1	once	TGTGCCATCACGGGGGGCTGGGACACTGAAGCTTTCTTT	CAITGGWDTEAFF
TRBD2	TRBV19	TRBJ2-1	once	TGTGCCAGTAGTTGGTCTAGCGGGGGCTCCTACAATGAGCAGTTCTTC	CASSWSSGGSYNEQFF
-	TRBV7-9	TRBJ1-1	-	TGTGCCAGCACCGCGCTCAGGTTAGAGGGGGTGGCTGAAGCTTTCTTT	CASTALRLEGVAEAFF
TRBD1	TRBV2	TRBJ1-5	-	TGTGCCAGCAGACCTCTCGGAGGGGGCGGGTGGGTCAATCAGCCCCAGCATTTT	CASRPLGGGGWVNQPQHF
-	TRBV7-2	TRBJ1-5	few	TGTGCCAGCAGCTTAGACCTCGCGAATCAGCCCCAGCATTTT	CASSLDLANQPQHF
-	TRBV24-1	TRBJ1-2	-	TGTGCCACCAGTGATTTCGGACAGAATGGCTACACCTTC	CATSDFGQNGYTF
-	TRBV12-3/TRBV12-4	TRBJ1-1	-	TGTGCCAGCAGTTCCTACGGAGTGACTTTCTTT	CASSSYGVTFF
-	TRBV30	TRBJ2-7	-	TGTGCCTGGAGTGTAGGAGGGCCCGAGCAGTACTTC	CAWSVGGPEQYF
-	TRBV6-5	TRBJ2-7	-	TGTGCCAGCAGTTTGCCAGGACTCTACGAGCAGTACTTC	CASSLPGLYEQYF
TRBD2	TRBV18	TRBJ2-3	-	TGTGCCAGCTCACCACTCCGACTAGCTAAGAGCACAGATACGCAGTATTTT	CASSPLRLAKSTDTQYF
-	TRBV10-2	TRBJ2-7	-	TGCGCCAGCAATACGGGGGACTCCTACGAGCAGTACTTC	CASNTGDSYEQYF
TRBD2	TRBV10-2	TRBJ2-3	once	TGCGCCAGCAGTGAGTGGACTAGCCTCTCTACGCAGTATTTT	CASSEWTSLSTQYF
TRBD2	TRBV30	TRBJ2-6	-	TGTGCCTGCTCGGGACTAGCGGGGGGCCTTTCTGCAGGGGCCAACGTCCTGACTTTC	CACSGLAGGLSAGANVLTF
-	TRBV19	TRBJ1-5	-	TGTGCCAGTACAACTAGGCAGGAGATCAATCAGCCCCAGCATTTT	CASTTRQEINQPQHF
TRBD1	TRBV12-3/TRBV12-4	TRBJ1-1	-	TGTGCCAGCAGGGGACAGGGGGGAGACGCTTTCTTT	CASRGQGGDAFF
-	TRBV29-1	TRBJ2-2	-	TGCAGCGTTGAAGGGGGCGGGAACACCGGGGAGCTGTTTTTT	CSVEGGGNTGELFF
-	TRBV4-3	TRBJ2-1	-	TGCGCCAGCAGCCAGGGGCAGGGGAAACACAATGAGCAGTTCTTC	CASSQGQGKHNEQFF
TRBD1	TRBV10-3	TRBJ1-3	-	TGTGCCATTCGAGAGGACAGGGCCTCTGGAAACACCATATATTTT	CAIREDRASGNTIYF
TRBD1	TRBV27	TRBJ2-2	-	TGTGCCAGCAGTTTAGTCCCAGGGGGCTTCACCGGGGAGCTGTTTTTT	CASSLVPGGFTGELFF
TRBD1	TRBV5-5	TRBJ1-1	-	TGTGCCAGCAGCTTGGAGACAGGGCCCGCTTTCTTT	CASSLETGPAFF
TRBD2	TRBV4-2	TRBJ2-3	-	TGTGCCAGCAGCCAAGTGGCTCTGTCAGCGCGGGGGGTTGAAGATACGCAGTATTTT	CASSQVALSARGVEDTQYF
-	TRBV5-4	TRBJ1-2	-	TGTGCCAGCAGCTTGAGCCGATATGGCTACACCTTC	CASSLSRYGYTF
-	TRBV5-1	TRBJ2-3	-	TGCGCCAGCAGCTTGGAGGGGGGGGGCCCAGATACGCAGTATTTT	CASSLEGGGPDTQYF
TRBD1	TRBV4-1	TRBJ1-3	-	TGCGCCAGCAGCCAAAGACAGGGTGTTGGAAACACCATATATTTT	CASSQRQGVGNTIYF
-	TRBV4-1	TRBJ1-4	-	TGCGCCAGCAGCCAAGCGCCTCTAAAAGCGAGAAGTGAAAAACTGTTTTTT	CASSQAPLKARSEKLFF
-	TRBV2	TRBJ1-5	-	TGTGCCAGCAGTGATCAGGGATATAGCAATCAGCCCCAGCATTTT	CASSDQGYSNQPQHF
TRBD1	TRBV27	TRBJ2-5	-	TGTGCCAGCAGTACACGGACAGGGGGCAGGGGGACCCAGTACTTC	CASSTRTGGRGTQYF
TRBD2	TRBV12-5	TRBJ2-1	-	TGTGCTAGTGGTTTGCGAGTAGCGGGGGGTCTGTACAATGAGCAGTTCTTC	CASGLRVAGGLYNEQFF